This T cell receptor (beta chain) was identified during a study of blood T cell repertoires in COVID-19. TCRdb's copy holds only in-frame clones and misses some; the assay was immunoSEQ multiplex PCR. The profile shows about 200,000 clones, around 80% of them singletons. A few counts support this clone. Germline loops: CDR1 LNHDA, CDR2 SQIVND (reference sequence). This CDR3 has 16 residues. Trimming cost V 3 bases and J 4 bases; bases outside gene matches: 7. The sequencing input was peripheral blood. V and J are TRBV19 and TRBJ1-4, with 8 bases lining up with TRBD1. The source is a woman aged 70-85 years with acute or convalescent COVID-19. The CDR3 protein is CASSIPRDRGNEKLFF. The CDR3 DNA follows: TGTGCCAGTAGTATCCCCCGCGACAGGGGTAATGAAAAACTGTTTTTT.